Here is one T cell receptor (beta chain) with its context. Its target antigen remains unknown. The input lacks base qualities; no much larger clone sits a single base away. These data come from a study of PD-1 blockade in classical Hodgkin lymphoma (dated by TCRdb to about 2020). For the wider study: Nivolumab dosing was 3 mg/kg intravenously every 2 weeks, continuing until either disease progression or unacceptable toxicity. The study used CyTOF and TCR beta sequencing to define a peripheral blood immune signature of response to PD-1 blockade in classical Hodgkin lymphoma. General conclusions and limits of the study: Among trial patients, those achieving complete response had baseline diversity similar to that of newly diagnosed patients, while diversity was significantly lower in partial responders and progressors. By C4D1, a significant rise was seen in CD4+ TCR diversity but not in CD8+ TCR diversity (p=0.0027 vs p=0.16), and the rise was most apparent among complete responders (p=0.02). Lower diversity was observed in patients in whom nivolumab was started less than 1 year after ASCT, and these patients were excluded from later analyses so that confounding by immune reconstitution would be avoided. Newly diagnosed patients were reported to have lower baseline TCR diversity than healthy donors, and relapsed/refractory patients were reported to have lower baseline TCR diversity still. The study was restricted to a single clinical trial cohort, and the causes of repertoire differences, possibly disease activity or prior therapy, were left undefined.

Cut back by 4 bases and 8 bases, the V and J ends lie 16 bases apart. The cysteine opens and the phenylalanine closes a CDR3 of 14 amino acids. Solely the CDR3 DNA is kept, with 42 bases framed from the first base. The germline V gene sets CDR1 to SGHDT and CDR2 to YYEEEE. The time point label, as the study defines it: cycle 1 day 1 (C1D1), immediately before nivolumab initiation. All trial patients had relapsed after autologous stem cell transplantation, with cohorts A, B and C differing in prior brentuximab vedotin exposure. The trial cohort included 55 to 60 patients with relapsed/refractory classical Hodgkin lymphoma, and each patient had a best overall response of complete response, partial response or progressive disease. Single-agent nivolumab was administered to trial patients in the multi-cohort phase II CheckMate 205 trial. An independent review committee assessed best overall response by applying the 2007 International Working Group response criteria. Trial PBMCs were collected just before the start of nivolumab (C1D1) and during therapy at cycle 2 day 1 and cycle 4 day 1. Peripheral blood was collected in 8 mL Vacutainer Cell Preparation Tubes, from which PBMCs were isolated by centrifugation and then cryopreserved.

The Qiagen DNeasy kit was used to extract genomic DNA from unsorted PBMCs and from the negatively selected CD4+ and CD8+ fractions. Using primers that anneal to V and J segments, immunoSEQ multiplex PCR amplified the TCR beta CDR3 regions. A synthetic immune receptor repertoire was used to minimize amplification bias, and remaining bias was computationally removed after sequencing. The authors' analysis ran thus. Custom Python scripts were used to quantify repertoire diversity as the Shannon entropy index. Unsorted, CD4+ and CD8+ repertoires were analyzed separately, except for combined analyses in which CD4+ and CD8+ sequences were merged in silico. A clone was considered expanded if an increase in frequency of at least 2-fold after treatment relative to C1D1 was found, and a pseudocount of 0.5 was applied to clones undetected at baseline. Clones with 0 or 1 copy at C1D1 were classified as singleton clones, and clones with 2 or more copies were classified as non-singleton clones. Clones expanded in unsorted samples were assigned a CD4+, CD8+ or unknown annotation through matching of protein sequences in sorted samples from the same patient. Wilcoxon tests were applied to paired samples to test diversity changes from C1D1 to C4D1. TCRdb limited this immuneACCESS table to in-frame rearrangements with V and J called. A share of clones is missing; checked studies link under half to unresolved V genes, and the rest is unexplained. Clone size and V and J calls were adopted from that table, with D and trimming inferred from the DNA. Here the sample has around 45,000 clones; 88% occur a single time. Roughly a tenth of the sample goes to the ten largest clones.

This TCR was sampled from a human donor with classical Hodgkin lymphoma. Specimen: peripheral blood mononuclear cells (PBMCs), collected at baseline. The chain couples TRBV5-6 to TRBJ2-4; no D gene is confidently identified. DNA sequence: TGTGCCAGCAGCGGATGGACCGGAGCCGACATTCAGTACTTC. This yields the protein CASSGWTGADIQYF. Joined to the reference TRBV5-6 and TRBJ2-4 proteins, this CDR3 gives the full variable domain: DAGVTQSPTHLIKTRGQQVTLRCSPKSGHDTVSWYQQALGQGPQFIFQYYEEEERQRGNFPDRFSGHQFPNYSSELNVNALLLGDSALYLCASSGWTGADIQYFGAGTRLSVL.